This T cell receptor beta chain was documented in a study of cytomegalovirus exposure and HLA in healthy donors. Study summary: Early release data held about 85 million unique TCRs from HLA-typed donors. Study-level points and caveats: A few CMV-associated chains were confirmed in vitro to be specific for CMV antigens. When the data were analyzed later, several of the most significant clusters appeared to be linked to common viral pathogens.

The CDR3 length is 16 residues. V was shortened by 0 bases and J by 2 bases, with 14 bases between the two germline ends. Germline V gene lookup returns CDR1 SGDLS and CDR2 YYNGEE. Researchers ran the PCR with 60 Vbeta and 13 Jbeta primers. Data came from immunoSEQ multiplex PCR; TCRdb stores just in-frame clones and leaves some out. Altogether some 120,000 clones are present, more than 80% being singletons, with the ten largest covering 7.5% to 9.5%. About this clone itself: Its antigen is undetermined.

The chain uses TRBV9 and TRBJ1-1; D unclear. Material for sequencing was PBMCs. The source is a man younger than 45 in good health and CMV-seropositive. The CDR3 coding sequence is TGTGCCAGCAGCGTAGGCCCGGCGGAGGGTAACACTGAAGCTTTCTTT. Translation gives CASSVGPAEGNTEAFF.